This is a list of T cell receptor beta chains from one sample in a study of blood T cells in healthy people across ages. One entry per CDR3 protein, called by TCRdb with MiXCR from the 5' RACE reads. This sample has some 1.6 million distinct CDR3 sequences, with around 35% found just once. The sample consisted of blood. These receptors came from a young woman in good health. The CDR3 runs from the conserved cysteine through the conserved F or W. A D gene is named only where the DNA matches it firmly. Not all rows give a size; the values are once, few, many and, for expanded clones, a class.

abundance,d_gene,j_gene,v_gene,CDR3aa,CDR3nt
few,.,TRBJ1-2,TRBV9,CASTSNGYYGYTF,TGTGCCAGCACGAGTAACGGATACTATGGCTACACCTTC
few,.,TRBJ2-7,TRBV7-2,CASSLEATNLYEQYF,TGTGCCAGCAGCTTAGAGGCCACCAACCTCTACGAGCAGTACTTC
few,TRBD1,TRBJ1-2,TRBV4-1,CASSQDRTGANYGYTF,TGCGCCAGCAGCCAGGACCGGACAGGGGCCAACTATGGCTACACCTTC
.,TRBD2,TRBJ2-1,TRBV6-1,CASSEIRAGGTHEQFF,TGTGCCAGCAGTGAAATACGAGCGGGAGGTACCCATGAGCAGTTCTTC
.,.,TRBJ1-2,TRBV6-5,CASSAASGSYTF,TGTGCCAGCAGCGCGGCTTCGGGAAGCTACACCTTC
.,.,TRBJ2-1,TRBV29-1,CSVEGAFSPSYNEQFF,TGCAGCGTTGAGGGAGCCTTCTCCCCGAGTTACAATGAGCAGTTCTTC
.,.,TRBJ2-2,TRBV29-1,CSVPGGFNTGELFF,TGCAGCGTACCGGGGGGCTTTAACACCGGGGAGCTGTTTTTT
.,.,TRBJ2-3,TRBV7-9,CASSAGTRSTDTQYF,TGTGCCAGCAGCGCAGGGACCAGAAGCACAGATACGCAGTATTTT
.,.,TRBJ2-5,TRBV20-1,CSARVPGVTQYF,TGCAGTGCTAGAGTCCCGGGGGTGACCCAGTACTTC
few,.,TRBJ1-4,TRBV20-1,CSVPDTINEKLFF,TGCAGTGTCCCGGACACGATTAATGAAAAACTGTTTTTT